A single sample gave rise to the 31 T cell receptor beta chains below, sequenced in a study of blood T cell repertoires in COVID-19. The assay was immunoSEQ multiplex PCR, and TCRdb's table has in-frame clones only and misses some. The table shows fewer than 250,000 clones, with 65% to 90% occurring only once. The material sequenced was PBMCs or T cells enriched from blood (not recorded which). These receptors came from a woman between 40 and 50 years old with acute COVID-19.

The genes are TRBV27 and TRBJ2-5, with D possibly being TRBD2 (5 bases). Germline CDR1 is MNHEY and CDR2 is SMNVEV (reference sequence). The CDR3 runs 14 residues. Trimming took 2 bases from V and 4 from J, leaving 11 bases between them. The CDR3 loop is CASSLGLPGETQYF. DNA of the CDR3: TGTGCCAGCAGTTTAGGACTGCCTGGAGAGACCCAGTACTTC.

This chain links TRBV19 with TRBJ1-1; TRBD1 matches 7 bases. This CDR3 comprises 14 residues. V lost 5 bases and J lost 5; bases outside the gene matches: 8. CDR1 is LNHDA, CDR2 SQIVND, per germline (reference sequence). For the CDR3, the DNA is TGTGCCAGTAGTTTCACAGGGGTAAGGACTGAAGCTTTCTTT. Protein: CASSFTGVRTEAFF.

The chain is built from TRBV7-9 and TRBJ2-1, with D uncertain. The CDR3 spans 18 residues. V lost 3 bases and J 0 bases, leaving 18 bases between the germline ends. Looked up from germline, CDR1 is SEHNR and CDR2 is FQNEAQ (reference sequence). The CDR3: CASSFTPKSLSSYNEQFF. CDR3 DNA: TGTGCCAGCAGCTTCACCCCTAAGTCCTTAAGCTCCTACAATGAGCAGTTCTTC.

Only a few counts were recorded for this clone. The rearrangement joins TRBV2 to TRBJ2-7; 9 bases are shared with TRBD1. The CDR3 length is 14 residues. V dropped 6 bases and J dropped 5; count of bases not matched to a gene: 8. Per germline, CDR1 SNHLY and CDR2 FYNNEI. CDR3 in amino acids: CASRTGGGLNEQYF. CDR3 coding DNA: TGTGCCAGCAGGACAGGGGGAGGACTAAACGAGCAGTACTTC.

This chain links TRBV6-5 with TRBJ1-5; 7 positions match TRBD1. Losses at the gene ends were 4 bases for V and 3 bases for J; bases not matched to a gene: 3. The CDR3 loop spans 14 amino acids. Germline V lookup: CDR1 MNHEY, CDR2 SVGAGI. Here the CDR3 reads CASSFTGDNQPQHF. As DNA, the CDR3 is TGTGCCAGCAGTTTCACAGGGGACAATCAGCCCCAGCATTTT.

The chain joins TRBV27 to TRBJ2-6; D is uncertain. Germline CDR1 MNHEY, CDR2 SMNVEV (reference sequence). The V end was cut by 2 bases, the J end by 0 bases, with 14 bases between. CDR3 length equals 18 residues. The CDR3 DNA reads as TGTGCCAGCAGTTTAATCGTCCCCCTGAGCTCTGGGGCCAACGTCCTGACTTTC. This sequence encodes CASSLIVPLSSGANVLTF.

This chain's CDR3 is CASSSRPGQESTGSYNEQFF. CDR3 DNA sequence: TGTGCCAGCAGTTCACGTCCGGGACAGGAGTCAACAGGCTCCTACAATGAGCAGTTCTTC. The chain employs TRBV27 and TRBJ2-1, with 8 bases that match TRBD1. The CDR3 runs 20 residues. Germline V lookup: CDR1 MNHEY, CDR2 SMNVEV (reference sequence). The ends lost 4 bases at V and 0 bases at J; junction bases unmatched: 17.

The chain joins TRBV5-1 to TRBJ2-3; maybe TRBD1 (5 bases). Per germline, CDR1 SGHRS and CDR2 YFSETQ. The CDR3 spans 19 residues. Trimming left V 0 bases short and J 5 bases short, with 25 bases between. The CDR3 sequence is CASSLAQGQGTQSRDTQYF. CDR3 DNA: TGCGCCAGCAGCTTGGCCCAGGGTCAGGGAACCCAGTCAAGAGATACGCAGTATTTT.

The chain combines TRBV24-1 with TRBJ2-1; a possible D gene is TRBD2 (6 bases). This CDR3 has 14 amino acids. Germline V gene data show CDR1 as KGHDR and CDR2 as SFDVKD. V lost 5 bases and J lost 3, with 10 bases in between. The CDR3, as DNA: TGTGCCACCAGTGGCGGGGCTTACTACAATGAGCAGTTCTTC. Encoded protein: CATSGGAYYNEQFF.

The V call is TRBV6-5, the J call TRBJ1-5; D might be TRBD1 (5 bases). Trimming left V 0 bases short and J 5 bases short, with 8 bases between. The CDR3 totals 14 residues. Looked up from germline, CDR1 is MNHEY and CDR2 is SVGAGI. The CDR3 reads CASSYSRGDQPQHF. CDR3 in DNA: TGTGCCAGCAGTTACTCGCGGGGGGATCAGCCCCAGCATTTT.

The rearrangement uses TRBV28 and TRBJ2-7; unclear D gene. The CDR3 loop spans 15 amino acids. The germline CDR1 and CDR2 sequences are MDHEN and SYDVKM. Deletions cut 5 bases from V and 7 bases from J, with 21 bases between. For the CDR3, the DNA is TGTGCCAGCAGTCCCCCACAGCTTGGGTCGAGAGAGCAGTACTTC. This encodes CASSPPQLGSREQYF. Full variable domain (missing parts from reference TRBV28 and TRBJ2-7): DVKVTQSSRYLVKRTGEKVFLECVQDMDHENMFWYRQDPGLGLRLIYFSYDVKMKEKGDIPEGYSVSREKKERFSLILESASTNQTSMYLCASSPPQLGSREQYFGPGTRLTVT.

The V gene is TRBV9, the J gene TRBJ2-5, with 7 bases fitting TRBD2. CDR1 is SGDLS and CDR2 is YYNGEE in the germline V gene. The ends lost 0 bases at V and 1 base at J; junction bases unmatched: 3. This CDR3 spans 15 amino acids. CDR3 sequence: CASSVGGSSQETQYF. The CDR3 bases are TGTGCCAGCAGCGTAGGCGGGAGCTCCCAAGAGACCCAGTACTTC.

This clone was seen only once. The chain combines TRBV7-6 with TRBJ2-6; D might be TRBD2 (6 bases). The germline CDR1 and CDR2 sequences are SGHVS and FNYEAQ. This CDR3 is built from 17 residues. V gave up 2 bases and J gave up 0 bases, with 11 bases separating them. CDR3 amino acids: CASSLTGGVSGANVLTF. The CDR3 DNA follows: TGTGCCAGCAGCTTAACAGGAGGGGTCTCTGGGGCCAACGTCCTGACTTTC. The variable domain in full, completed from reference TRBV7-6 and TRBJ2-6, reads GAGVSQSPRYKVTKRGQDVALRCDPISGHVSLYWYRQALGQGPEFLTYFNYEAQQDKSGLPNDRFSAERPEGSISTLTIQRTEQRDSAMYRCASSLTGGVSGANVLTFGAGSRLTVL.

This chain joins TRBV28 and TRBJ2-7, with D tentatively TRBD1 (8 bases). V lost 4 bases and J 0 bases, leaving 13 bases between the germline ends. Germline V gene data show CDR1 as MDHEN and CDR2 as SYDVKM. The CDR3 is made up of 15 amino acids. This CDR3 is CASSSHRGGSYEQYF. CDR3 nucleotides: TGTGCCAGCAGTTCCCACAGGGGGGGCTCCTACGAGCAGTACTTC.

V usage is TRBV10-3 and J usage is TRBJ2-6, with no clear D. The V gene's germline CDR1 is ENHRY and CDR2 SYGVKD. Trimming left V 8 bases short and J 0 bases short, with 8 bases between. This CDR3 is 14 amino acids long. CDR3 protein: CAIGGSSGANVLTF. CDR3 bases: TGTGCCATCGGCGGAAGCTCTGGGGCCAACGTCCTGACTTTC.

The rearrangement uses TRBV5-1 and TRBJ2-3; 8 bases match TRBD2. After removal of 4 bases from V and 6 bases from J, the junction contained 16 bases not matched to a gene. The CDR3 is 17 residues long. The germline CDR1 and CDR2 sequences are SGHRS and YFSETQ. CDR3 in amino acids: CASSLGISGALGDTQYF. The CDR3 region has the DNA TGCGCCAGCAGCCTCGGTATTAGCGGGGCCCTGGGGGATACGCAGTATTTT. Looking up the rest from reference TRBV5-1 and TRBJ2-3 gives the full variable domain: KAGVTQTPRYLIKTRGQQVTLSCSPISGHRSVSWYQQTPGQGLQFLFEYFSETQRNKGNFPGRFSGRQFSNSRSEMNVSTLELGDSALYLCASSLGISGALGDTQYFGPGTRLTVL.

The chain uses TRBV4-2 and TRBJ2-7; 7 bases fit TRBD1. Per the germline V gene, CDR1 is LGHNA and CDR2 is YNFKEQ. J gave up 2 bases and V 1 base, and 2 bases lay outside the gene matches. This CDR3 has 14 residues. DNA of the CDR3: TGTGCCAGCAGCCAAGCGACAGGGACCTACGAGCAGTACTTC. This codes for CASSQATGTYEQYF.

V gene TRBV19 combines with J gene TRBJ2-1; possible D gene TRBD2, 5 bases. This CDR3 has 13 amino acids. V lost 2 bases and J 9 bases, leaving 11 bases between the germline ends. Looked up from germline, CDR1 is LNHDA and CDR2 is SQIVND (reference sequence). CDR3 sequence (DNA): TGTGCCAGTAGTATACGCCGGCGGGTTGAGCAGTTCTTC. Amino acids: CASSIRRRVEQFF.

The chain links TRBV6-2 or TRBV6-3 to TRBJ2-5; TRBD2 is a possible D gene (5 bases). V dropped 6 bases and J dropped 5 bases, with 13 bases sitting between them. CDR3 length: 13 residues. Germline CDR1 MNHEY, CDR2 SVGEGT. This chain's CDR3 is CASSHGEWETQYF. DNA of the CDR3: TGTGCCAGCAGCCACGGGGAGTGGGAGACCCAGTACTTC.

The chain joins TRBV11-2 to TRBJ1-5; TRBD1 matches 9 bases. The CDR3 consists of 14 residues. V lost 5 bases and J lost 3; bases outside the gene matches: 2. Germline assignment: CDR1 SGHAT and CDR2 FQNNGV. CDR3 amino acids: CASSRTGVNQPQHF. The CDR3 DNA sequence: TGTGCCAGCAGCCGGACAGGGGTCAATCAGCCCCAGCATTTT.

A few counts support this clone. The gene calls are TRBV4-1 and TRBJ2-1, with TRBD2 identical over 7 bases. Unmatched junction bases numbered 12, after V lost 0 bases and J lost 7 bases. Germline CDR1 MGHRA, CDR2 YSYEKL. This CDR3 has 17 residues. CDR3 sequence: CASSQDKWAGVGNEQFF. Written as DNA, the CDR3 is TGCGCCAGCAGCCAAGATAAGTGGGCGGGAGTGGGGAATGAGCAGTTCTTC.

The chain links TRBV29-1 to TRBJ1-2; 7 bases fit TRBD1. V was clipped by 2 bases and J by 5 bases; unmatched bases: 5. This CDR3 contains 13 residues. Germline loops: CDR1 SQVTM, CDR2 ANQGSEA. CDR3 sequence (DNA): TGCAGCGTTGAACAACAGGGGACTTATGGCTACACCTTC. Amino acid sequence: CSVEQQGTYGYTF.

This rearrangement joins TRBV15 to TRBJ2-1; the match to TRBD1 covers 9 bases. Germline values: CDR1 LNHNV, CDR2 YYDKDF (reference sequence). V was pared by 3 bases and J by 10 bases, with 13 bases of the junction left unmatched. The CDR3 totals 16 residues. CDR3 in DNA: TGTGCCACCAGCAGCTCCCAGGGGGACAGGGATGGGGAGCAGTTCTTC. It codes for CATSSSQGDRDGEQFF.

To note about this clone: The same CDR3 also results from other DNA sequences found in this sample. The chain couples TRBV19 to TRBJ1-1; no clear D. The CDR3 spans 14 residues. CDR1 and CDR2 from the germline V gene are LNHDA and SQIVND (reference sequence). Trimming left V 5 bases short and J 0 bases short, with 10 bases between. The CDR3 here is CASSAGGMNTEAFF. DNA for the CDR3: TGTGCCAGTAGTGCAGGAGGCATGAACACTGAAGCTTTCTTT.

This clone has only one observation. The V gene is TRBV12-3 or TRBV12-4, the J gene TRBJ1-2; D gene unclear. Trimming left V 1 base short and J 8 bases short, with 11 bases between. The CDR3 contains 13 residues. CDR3 bases: TGTGCCAGCAGTTTAGGCGGGGAGAAAGGCTACACCTTC. Protein sequence: CASSLGGEKGYTF.

This clone turned up a few times. The V call is TRBV7-2, the J call TRBJ2-3; 7 bases are shared with TRBD1. This CDR3 is 13 amino acids long. After removal of 3 bases from V and 6 bases from J, the junction contained 3 bases not matched to a gene. CDR1 is SGHTA, CDR2 FQGNSA, per germline. CDR3 coding DNA: TGTGCCAGCAGCTTCGACAGGGCCGATACGCAGTATTTT. This codes for CASSFDRADTQYF.

The chain links TRBV6-6 to TRBJ2-1, with 8 nucleotides matching TRBD2. V trimming: 6 bases; J trimming: 5 bases; junction bases outside the gene matches: 12. This CDR3 comprises 16 residues. From germline, CDR1 is MNHNY and CDR2 SVGAGI (reference sequence). CDR3 loop: CASRDTLAGWNNEQFF. CDR3 bases: TGTGCCAGCAGGGATACTTTAGCGGGATGGAACAATGAGCAGTTCTTC.

Written as DNA, the CDR3 is TGCGCCAGCAGCCAACATACTACAGGGAGAGCGGACACTGAAGCTTTCTTT. Its protein product is CASSQHTTGRADTEAFF. The gene calls are TRBV4-1 and TRBJ1-1; a possible D gene is TRBD1 (6 bases). Trimming cost V 2 bases and J 3 bases, with 19 bases left between them. Germline V gene lookup returns CDR1 MGHRA and CDR2 YSYEKL. The CDR3 covers 17 residues.

This chain uses TRBV7-2 with TRBJ2-7; 8 bases are shared with TRBD2. V gave up 3 bases and J gave up 5 bases; unmatched junction bases: 12. The CDR3 totals 16 residues. Germline V CDR1 and CDR2: SGHTA, FQGNSA. The CDR3, as DNA: TGTGCCAGCAGCTTGGGACTAGGGCAGGTGGAAGACGAGCAGTACTTC. It is translated as CASSLGLGQVEDEQYF.

By its share, this clone is medium-sized. The CDR3 nucleotides are TGTGCCAGCAGTGCTGGGACAGGGGTACGAGAGACCCAGTACTTC. Protein product: CASSAGTGVRETQYF. The chain has TRBV2 and TRBJ2-5; 10 bases map to TRBD1. V lost 4 bases to trimming and J lost 4 bases; unmatched junction nucleotides: 6. There are 15 residues in the CDR3. CDR1 SNHLY and CDR2 FYNNEI come from the germline V gene. The variable domain in full, completed from reference TRBV2 and TRBJ2-5, reads EPEVTQTPSHQVTQMGQEVILRCVPISNHLYFYWYRQILGQKVEFLVSFYNNEISEKSEIFDDQFSVERPDGSNFTLKIRSTKLEDSAMYFCASSAGTGVRETQYFGPGTRLLVL.

V gene TRBV5-8 combines with J gene TRBJ2-3; possibly TRBD1 for D (6 bases). Trimming removed 0 bases at V and 4 bases at J, with 9 bases between. The length of the CDR3 is 14 residues. Germline lookup yields CDR1 SGHTS and CDR2 YDEGEE. The CDR3 region has the DNA TGTGCCAGCAGCTTGGACAGGGTGGCAGATACGCAGTATTTT. This gives the protein CASSLDRVADTQYF.